A single sample is the source of the 27 T cell receptor beta chains below, sequenced in a study of shared clonotypes between healthy human individuals. Data came from immunoSEQ multiplex PCR; TCRdb stores just in-frame clones and leaves some out. The data contain approximately 1,500,000 clones, approximately 98% of them singletons. Sample: naive CD4+ T cells sorted from blood. Subset meaning: CD45RA+ positively selected. These receptors originate from a man aged 25 to 45 in good health.

The V call is TRBV5-6, the J call TRBJ1-5; TRBD1 matches at 7 bases. The CDR3 is 13 residues long. J lost 9 bases, V lost 4 bases, and 7 bases had no gene match. CDR1 and CDR2 (germline): SGHDT, YYEEEE. CDR3 sequence reads: CASSGGGQGPQHF. DNA of the CDR3: TGTGCCAGCAGCGGAGGGGGCCAGGGGCCCCAGCATTTT.

The CDR3 loop is CATSRTITSALGTDTQYF. The CDR3 DNA sequence: TGTGCCACCAGCAGGACTATAACTTCCGCCTTGGGCACAGATACGCAGTATTTT. V usage is TRBV15 and J usage is TRBJ2-3; perhaps TRBD2 as D (5 bases). The CDR3 sequence is 18 residues long. V was pared by 3 bases and J by 1 base, with 20 bases between. Looked up from germline, CDR1 is LNHNV and CDR2 is YYDKDF (reference sequence). Together with reference TRBV15 and TRBJ2-3, the CDR3 gives the full variable domain: DAMVIQNPRYQVTQFGKPVTLSCSQTLNHNVMYWYQQKSSQAPKLLFHYYDKDFNNEADTPDNFQSRRPNTSFCFLDIRSPGLGDTAMYLCATSRTITSALGTDTQYFGPGTRLTVL.

The V call is TRBV2, the J call TRBJ2-7; TRBD1 is a possible D gene (5 bases). From germline, CDR1 is SNHLY and CDR2 FYNNEI. With 1 base removed from V and 0 bases from J, the gap between germline ends came to 10 bases. This CDR3 contains 15 residues. The CDR3 coding sequence is TGTGCCAGCAGTGAAGGACAGTTAGACTCCTACGAGCAGTACTTC. Its translation: CASSEGQLDSYEQYF.

This chain uses TRBV30 with TRBJ1-2, with 7 bases fitting TRBD1. This CDR3 spans 14 amino acids. Per the germline V gene, CDR1 is GTSNPN and CDR2 is SVGIG (reference sequence). V was pared by 0 bases and J by 7 bases, with 8 bases of the junction left unmatched. The CDR3 nucleotides read TGTGCCTGGAGTGTAGTAGGGGGCGCCGGTGGCTACACCTTC. The encoded protein is CAWSVVGGAGGYTF.

This chain links TRBV4-2 with TRBJ1-1; D call uncertain. V dropped 0 bases and J dropped 1 base, with 9 bases sitting between them. The CDR3 has 15 residues. Germline lookup yields CDR1 LGHNA and CDR2 YNFKEQ. The CDR3 protein is CASSQDGRQNTEAFF. The CDR3 nucleotides read TGTGCCAGCAGCCAAGATGGACGGCAGAACACTGAAGCTTTCTTT.

The chain joins TRBV5-5 to TRBJ2-3; D is possibly TRBD1 (5 bases). V lost 5 bases and J lost 5, with 21 bases in between. The CDR3 length is 16 residues. From germline, CDR1 is SGHKS and CDR2 YYEKEE (reference sequence). The CDR3 DNA sequence: TGTGCCAGCAGTTTAAATTACCAGGGATTCGAAGATACGCAGTATTTT. Its translation is CASSLNYQGFEDTQYF.

Worth noting for this clone: In the same sample, other DNA sequences code for this CDR3. The rearrangement joins TRBV28 to TRBJ2-7; D is possibly TRBD1 or TRBD2 (5 bases each). Germline CDR1 is MDHEN and CDR2 is SYDVKM. The CDR3 is 13 residues long. Trimming shortened V by 1 base and J by 4 bases, and 8 bases separated the two germline ends. CDR3 residues: CASSLLGVYEQYF. Here the CDR3 DNA reads TGTGCCAGCAGTTTATTGGGGGTATACGAGCAGTACTTC.

This clone is a singleton in its sample. The chain joins TRBV20-1 to TRBJ1-4; D perhaps matches TRBD1 (5 bases). Germline-derived CDR1 and CDR2 are DFQATT and SNEGSKA (reference sequence). The germline V and J ends were trimmed by 1 base and 12 bases, with 9 bases remaining between them. CDR3 length: 11 amino acids. As DNA, the CDR3 is TGCAGTGCTAGAGGAAGGGGTGAACTGTTTTTT. It yields the protein CSARGRGELFF.

This chain links TRBV27 with TRBJ2-3, with a possible D match to TRBD2 (5 bases). Germline CDR1 is MNHEY and CDR2 is SMNVEV (reference sequence). V shed 6 bases and J shed 3 bases, with 19 bases lying between them. The CDR3 extends over 16 amino acids. The chain's CDR3 is CASRPTGIWETDTQYF. CDR3 bases: TGTGCCAGCAGACCTACCGGGATCTGGGAGACAGATACGCAGTATTTT.

The V gene is TRBV5-8, the J gene TRBJ2-3; TRBD1 matches at 9 bases. Germline lookup yields CDR1 SGHTS and CDR2 YDEGEE. V lost 0 bases to trimming and J lost 1 base; unmatched junction nucleotides: 3. CDR3 size: 16 residues. The CDR3 here is CASSLGGDRGTDTQYF. For the CDR3, the DNA is TGTGCCAGCAGCTTGGGTGGGGACAGGGGCACAGATACGCAGTATTTT. Full variable domain (rest looked up from reference TRBV5-8 and TRBJ2-3): EAGVTQSPTHLIKTRGQQATLRCSPISGHTSVYWYQQALGLGLQFLLWYDEGEERNRGNFPPRFSGRQFPNYSSELNVNALELEDSALYLCASSLGGDRGTDTQYFGPGTRLTVL.

The V and J genes are TRBV9 and TRBJ2-1; D gene uncertain. The CDR3 runs 15 residues. V was pared by 4 bases and J by 0 bases, with 11 bases between. Germline values: CDR1 SGDLS, CDR2 YYNGEE. The CDR3 DNA sequence: TGTGCCAGCAGCCCGGGCGGAAGCTCCTACAATGAGCAGTTCTTC. Protein: CASSPGGSSYNEQFF. Based on the CDR3 plus reference TRBV9 and TRBJ2-1, the full variable domain is DSGVTQTPKHLITATGQRVTLRCSPRSGDLSVYWYQQSLDQGLQFLIQYYNGEERAKGNILERFSAQQFPDLHSELNLSSLELGDSALYFCASSPGGSSYNEQFFGPGTRLTVL.

The rearrangement joins TRBV15 to TRBJ2-6; 8 positions agree with TRBD1. J lost 0 bases, V lost 5 bases, and 9 bases had no gene match. This CDR3 is built from 18 residues. Germline V gene lookup returns CDR1 LNHNV and CDR2 YYDKDF (reference sequence). The CDR3 DNA reads TGTGCCACCAGCTTACGCAGGGGGCGAAGCTCTGGGGCCAACGTCCTGACTTTC. Residues: CATSLRRGRSSGANVLTF.

The chain links TRBV2 to TRBJ1-2; D is perhaps TRBD1 (6 bases). The ends were cut back, 5 bases at V and 6 bases at J, with 19 bases in the middle. CDR1 is SNHLY and CDR2 is FYNNEI in the germline V gene. This CDR3 has 15 amino acids. DNA for the CDR3: TGTGCCAGCAGTCCGACCTGGGGGCTACGGAATGGCTACACCTTC. Its protein is CASSPTWGLRNGYTF.

The rearrangement links TRBV11-2 to TRBJ2-5; unclear D gene. This CDR3 has 14 amino acids. Germline V gene sequence: CDR1 SGHAT, CDR2 FQNNGV. The V end lost 5 bases, the J end lost 5 bases, and 15 bases lay between the germline ends. CDR3 in amino acids: CASSPGRDWETQYF. The CDR3 DNA sequence: TGTGCCAGCAGCCCTGGCCGTGATTGGGAGACCCAGTACTTC.

The chain carries TRBV4-3 and TRBJ2-5; 10 bases align to TRBD1. This CDR3 contains 17 residues. V was pared by 3 bases and J by 5 bases, with 12 bases of the junction left unmatched. CDR1 and CDR2 (germline): LGHNA, YSLEER. CDR3 amino acids: CASSHGQGGPFVETQYF. The CDR3 DNA reads as TGCGCCAGCAGCCATGGACAGGGGGGACCTTTTGTGGAGACCCAGTACTTC.

The chain uses TRBV5-4 and TRBJ2-2; 12 bases line up with TRBD2. V dropped 2 bases and J dropped 2; count of bases not matched to a gene: 4. The CDR3 loop spans 17 amino acids. Germline CDR1 and CDR2: SGHNT and YYREEE (reference sequence). CDR3: CASSLASGRANTGELFF. CDR3 coding DNA: TGTGCCAGCAGCTTAGCTAGCGGGAGGGCTAACACCGGGGAGCTGTTTTTT.

V gene TRBV7-8 combines with J gene TRBJ2-3, with 9 bases matching TRBD2. V lost 4 bases to trimming and J lost 0 bases; unmatched junction nucleotides: 17. The V gene's germline CDR1 is SGHVS and CDR2 FQNEAQ. The CDR3 runs to 20 residues. Here the CDR3 reads CASSSMAGLAGSASTDTQYF. DNA for the CDR3: TGTGCCAGCAGCTCCATGGCGGGCCTAGCGGGATCCGCTAGCACAGATACGCAGTATTTT.

This chain links TRBV4-1 with TRBJ2-7, with D uncertain. Trimming took 0 bases from V and 6 from J, leaving 9 bases between them. The germline V gene encodes CDR1 MGHRA and CDR2 YSYEKL. The length of the CDR3 is 13 residues. This CDR3 reads CASSQDAGFEQYF. The CDR3 DNA sequence: TGCGCCAGCAGCCAAGATGCAGGCTTCGAGCAGTACTTC.

V usage is TRBV28 and J usage is TRBJ1-1, with TRBD1 matching 7 bases. This CDR3 region has 15 residues. V shed 2 bases and J 4 bases; nucleotides not matched to a gene: 7. CDR1 and CDR2 (germline): MDHEN, SYDVKM. CDR3 coding DNA: TGTGCCAGCAGTTTAGCCGACAGGGTAACCACTGAAGCTTTCTTT. This encodes CASSLADRVTTEAFF.

This clone showed up just once. This chain connects TRBV19 to TRBJ2-2, with D tentatively TRBD1 (6 bases). V was pared by 2 bases and J by 6 bases, with 19 bases between. From germline, CDR1 is LNHDA and CDR2 SQIVND (reference sequence). The CDR3 length is 17 residues. The CDR3 protein is CASSIFQRDTGPGELFF. CDR3 nucleotide sequence: TGTGCCAGTAGTATATTCCAACGGGACACAGGCCCCGGGGAGCTGTTTTTT.

V gene TRBV2 combines with J gene TRBJ2-5; D call uncertain. Per the germline V gene, CDR1 is SNHLY and CDR2 is FYNNEI. This CDR3 is built from 11 residues. V was pared by 7 bases and J by 1 base, with 4 bases between. As DNA, the CDR3 is TGTGCCAGCACCGTCCAAGAGACCCAGTACTTC. As protein: CASTVQETQYF.

The CDR3 DNA is TGTGCCACCAGCAGGCCCGGGACAGGGGGCTACGAGCAGTACTTC. This sequence encodes CATSRPGTGGYEQYF. V usage is TRBV15 and J usage is TRBJ2-7; TRBD1 agrees at 11 bases. The CDR3 has 15 residues. The V gene end was trimmed by 3 bases and the J gene end by 3 bases; junction bases not matched to a gene: 4. Germline lookup yields CDR1 LNHNV and CDR2 YYDKDF (reference sequence).

This chain links TRBV2 with TRBJ2-5; D is possibly TRBD1 (6 bases). Germline-derived CDR1 and CDR2 are SNHLY and FYNNEI. Trimming took off 7 bases at V and 2 bases at J, with 14 bases between the two ends. The CDR3 length is 14 residues. In nucleotides, the CDR3 is TGTGCCAGCAACAATAACAGGGAACAAGAGACCCAGTACTTC. Residues: CASNNNREQETQYF.

The chain recombines TRBV29-1 with TRBJ2-5; D is perhaps TRBD1 (5 bases). V lost 2 bases to trimming and J lost 3 bases, with 10 bases between them. The CDR3 consists of 13 residues. Germline CDR1 and CDR2: SQVTM and ANQGSEA. The chain's CDR3 is CSVEPGNEETQYF. The DNA of the CDR3 is TGCAGCGTTGAACCAGGGAATGAAGAGACCCAGTACTTC.

In its sample, this clone was seen once. The chain couples TRBV5-1 to TRBJ2-2; 10 bases line up with TRBD2. CDR1 is SGHRS and CDR2 is YFSETQ in the germline V gene. The trim removed 1 base at V and 5 bases at J, leaving 17 bases unmatched. The CDR3 totals 20 residues. CDR3 DNA: TGCGCCAGCAGCTTGCGTGGCGCGAGCGGGAGGGCCTGGGATACCGGGGAGCTGTTTTTT. Amino acid sequence: CASSLRGASGRAWDTGELFF.

The rearrangement links TRBV29-1 to TRBJ2-2; the match to TRBD2 covers 8 bases. The CDR3 has 14 residues. The V and J ends lost 7 bases and 2 bases, in that order; junction bases with no gene match: 6. Looked up from germline, CDR1 is SQVTM and CDR2 is ANQGSEA. The CDR3 coding sequence is TGCAGCGCCGCAACTAGCGGAAACACCGGGGAGCTGTTTTTT. Protein sequence: CSAATSGNTGELFF.

The chain carries TRBV18 and TRBJ1-5; 9 positions agree with TRBD1. CDR3 length: 14 residues. V shed 5 bases and J 6 bases; nucleotides not matched to a gene: 5. Per germline, CDR1 KGHSH and CDR2 LQKENI. Here the CDR3 DNA reads TGTGCCAGCTCAGGGACAGGGAACGCTCAGCCCCAGCATTTT. Its protein is CASSGTGNAQPQHF.